A single sample is the source of the 24 T cell receptor beta chains below, sequenced in a study of blood T cells in healthy people across ages. A second PCR, run for about 6 to 12 cycles, used a sample-barcoded 5' primer plus a J-beta primer mix. TCRdb re-called the 5' RACE reads with MiXCR, one entry per CDR3 protein. The sample carries fewer than 800,000 distinct CDR3 sequences, 45% to 50% recorded once. The sample comprised blood. The receptors were sampled from a woman aged 60-75 years in good health.

A remark on this clonotype: With a much larger clone just one base away, this may be a read error. CDR3 loop: CASSGGREASGGFYNEQFF. CDR3 DNA: TGTGCCAGCAGTGGGGGACGTGAGGCTAGCGGGGGCTTTTACAATGAGCAGTTCTTC. The rearrangement joins TRBV25-1 to TRBJ2-1; 10 bases match TRBD2. This CDR3 comprises 19 residues. Germline CDR1 MGHDK, CDR2 SYGVNS. V shed 4 bases, J shed 4 bases, and the junction held 16 bases outside the gene matches.

The rearrangement links TRBV6-2 or TRBV6-3 to TRBJ1-2; 10 bases align to TRBD1. With V trimmed by 7 bases and J by 5 bases, 7 bases remained unmatched. The CDR3 extends over 14 amino acids. Per the germline V gene, CDR1 is MNHEY and CDR2 is SVGEGT. Here the CDR3 DNA reads TGTGCCAGCACCAAGGACAGGGGGTTTTATGGCTACACCTTC. Protein product: CASTKDRGFYGYTF.

The rearrangement links TRBV20-1 to TRBJ2-1; 13 bases are a match to TRBD2. Per germline, CDR1 DFQATT and CDR2 SNEGSKA (reference sequence). CDR3 length: 15 residues. The J segment lost 7 bases and the V segment lost 5 bases, leaving 8 bases of the junction unmatched. As DNA, the CDR3 is TGCAGTGCTTCAGGGACTAGCGGGATCAGGAATGAGCAGTTCTTC. This translates into CSASGTSGIRNEQFF.

The chain carries TRBV20-1 and TRBJ1-2; TRBD1 aligns across 10 bases. Trimming cost V 5 bases and J 4 bases; bases outside gene matches: 7. Germline CDR1 and CDR2: DFQATT and SNEGSKA (reference sequence). The CDR3 spans 14 residues. CDR3 protein: CSAFRDRGLYGYTF. In DNA form, the CDR3 reads TGCAGTGCTTTCCGGGACAGGGGTCTCTATGGCTACACCTTC.

This clonotype turned up a few times. The V and J genes are TRBV7-2 and TRBJ2-1, with D unresolved. The CDR3 spans 13 residues. Trimming took off 1 base at V and 7 bases at J, with 8 bases between the two ends. Germline V gives CDR1 SGHTA, CDR2 FQGNSA. The CDR3 DNA reads as TGTGCCAGCAGCTTAGGGCGGCGGAATGAGCAGTTCTTC. Translation: CASSLGRRNEQFF.

This clonotype was seen only a few times. This rearrangement joins TRBV6-6 to TRBJ2-7; D may be TRBD2 (5 bases). Germline V lookup: CDR1 MNHNY, CDR2 SVGAGI (reference sequence). The CDR3 spans 12 residues. Trimming removed 7 bases from V and 6 bases from J, with 13 bases in between. CDR3 nucleotides: TGTGCCAGCACTCCGTACAGCGGCGAGCAGTACTTC. Its protein product is CASTPYSGEQYF.

V and J are TRBV29-1 and TRBJ2-1; D is possibly TRBD1 (6 bases). Trimming took off 5 bases at V and 4 bases at J, with 9 bases between the two ends. The CDR3 covers 12 residues. Germline lookup yields CDR1 SQVTM and CDR2 ANQGSEA. CDR3 in amino acids: CSVPDSYNEQFF. The CDR3 nucleotides read TGCAGCGTTCCGGACAGTTACAATGAGCAGTTCTTC.

This clonotype was picked up one time. DNA of the CDR3: TGCGCCAGCAGCAACCAGGGTGATGGCTACACCTTC. Translating it yields CASSNQGDGYTF. The rearrangement links TRBV5-1 to TRBJ1-2; a weak D match, TRBD1 (5 bases). Per germline, CDR1 SGHRS and CDR2 YFSETQ. V was trimmed by 4 bases and J by 6 bases, leaving 10 bases between them. This CDR3 is 12 amino acids long.

This clonotype was seen once. V and J are TRBV5-1 and TRBJ2-7, with D perhaps matching TRBD1 (5 bases). Germline V gene sequence: CDR1 SGHRS, CDR2 YFSETQ. The V and J ends lost 0 bases and 2 bases respectively, with 12 bases between them. This CDR3 spans 15 amino acids. The CDR3 bases are TGCGCCAGCAGCTTGGGACAGTCGGGTCCCTACGAGCAGTACTTC. Translating it yields CASSLGQSGPYEQYF. The whole variable domain, remainder taken from reference TRBV5-1 and TRBJ2-7, is KAGVTQTPRYLIKTRGQQVTLSCSPISGHRSVSWYQQTPGQGLQFLFEYFSETQRNKGNFPGRFSGRQFSNSRSEMNVSTLELGDSALYLCASSLGQSGPYEQYFGPGTRLTVT.

This clonotype turned up a few times. The J gene is TRBJ1-4, the V gene TRBV27; D is possibly TRBD1 (5 bases). V was clipped by 2 bases and J by 8 bases, with 15 bases between them. The germline V gene has CDR1 MNHEY and CDR2 SMNVEV (reference sequence). This CDR3 comprises 15 residues. CDR3 residues: CASSLDGTNREKLFF. CDR3 bases: TGTGCCAGCAGTTTAGACGGGACGAATAGGGAAAAACTGTTTTTT.

This clonotype occurred a few times. The V call is TRBV7-2, the J call TRBJ1-2; 7 bases line up with TRBD1. CDR1 is SGHTA and CDR2 is FQGNSA in the germline V gene. With 3 bases clipped from V and 7 bases from J, the junction kept 14 bases outside the gene matches. The length of the CDR3 is 16 residues. The CDR3 loop reads CASSLGRGTARGGYTF. The CDR3 DNA reads as TGTGCCAGCAGCTTGGGAAGGGGGACAGCGAGAGGTGGCTACACCTTC.

This clonotype is medium-sized within its sample. V is TRBV20-1 and J is TRBJ2-1, with 12 nucleotides matching TRBD1. The CDR3 runs to 14 residues. The V segment lost 3 bases and the J segment 8 bases; nucleotides outside the gene matches: 5. Looked up from germline, CDR1 is DFQATT and CDR2 is SNEGSKA (reference sequence). The CDR3 protein is CSASRDRGPDEQFF. The DNA of the CDR3 is TGCAGTGCTAGTAGGGACAGGGGGCCGGATGAGCAGTTCTTC.

The genes are TRBV11-3 and TRBJ2-3; TRBD1 is a possible D gene (5 bases). CDR3 length equals 15 residues. With 0 bases removed from V and 0 bases from J, the gap between germline ends came to 7 bases. The germline gives CDR1 SGHNT, CDR2 YENEEA. The CDR3 region is CASSLDQGSTDTQYF. The CDR3 DNA reads as TGTGCCAGCAGCTTAGATCAGGGCAGCACAGATACGCAGTATTTT.

About this clonotype itself: The junction departs from the called germline gene at one end, perhaps through a read error. V and J are TRBV11-1 and TRBJ1-6; D not resolved. The CDR3 runs 15 residues. Germline CDR1 SGHAT, CDR2 FQDESV (reference sequence). This CDR3 reads CAGSSYGYGNSPLHF. CDR3 bases: TGTGCCGGCAGCTCGTATGGCTACGGAAACTCACCCCTCCACTTT.

This clonotype has just a few counts. The chain combines TRBV20-1 with TRBJ2-7; maybe TRBD1 (5 bases). The CDR3 totals 16 residues. Germline V CDR1 and CDR2: DFQATT, SNEGSKA (reference sequence). The ends were cut back, 3 bases at V and 0 bases at J, with 18 bases in the middle. The CDR3 nucleotides read TGCAGTGCTAGGCCCTCCGGCGTGGGGCCCTCCTACGAGCAGTACTTC. Translating it yields CSARPSGVGPSYEQYF.

The table lists this clonotype with many counts. The gene calls are TRBV5-1 and TRBJ2-5; a weak D match, TRBD1 (6 bases). The germline V gene has CDR1 SGHRS and CDR2 YFSETQ. The CDR3 is made up of 14 amino acids. The V end lost 0 bases, the J end lost 5 bases, and 11 bases lay between the germline ends. The DNA for the CDR3 is TGCGCCAGCAGCTTGGAAGGGGGAAGGGAGACCCAGTACTTC. Protein product: CASSLEGGRETQYF.

Only a few counts were recorded for this clonotype. The chain links TRBV20-1 to TRBJ2-5; 8 nucleotides agree with TRBD1. Germline trimming cut 8 bases from V and 11 bases from J; bases unmatched to any gene: 13. CDR3 length equals 12 residues. Germline V gene data show CDR1 as DFQATT and CDR2 as SNEGSKA (reference sequence). This CDR3 is CSTPRQGLEQYF. The CDR3 DNA reads TGCAGTACCCCAAGACAGGGGCTTGAGCAGTACTTC.

This clonotype was picked up a small number of times. V is TRBV7-9 and J is TRBJ2-2; 10 positions agree with TRBD2. The CDR3 spans 15 residues. The germline gives CDR1 SEHNR, CDR2 FQNEAQ (reference sequence). With V trimmed by 6 bases and J by 4 bases, 5 bases remained unmatched. The CDR3 spells CASRPAGGPTGELFF. As DNA, the CDR3 is TGTGCCAGCAGGCCAGCGGGAGGGCCCACCGGGGAGCTGTTTTTT.

This chain connects TRBV7-2 to TRBJ1-1; D gene ambiguous. Per germline, CDR1 SGHTA and CDR2 FQGNSA. The germline V and J ends were trimmed by 5 bases and 2 bases, with 9 bases remaining between them. The CDR3 has 13 amino acids. The DNA of the CDR3 is TGTGCCAGCAGCCCCTTGGTTAACACTGAAGCTTTCTTT. This translates into CASSPLVNTEAFF. The full variable domain, its missing parts supplied by reference TRBV7-2 and TRBJ1-1, is GAGVSQSPSNKVTEKGKDVELRCDPISGHTALYWYRQSLGQGLEFLIYFQGNSAPDKSGLPSDRFSAERTGGSVSTLTIQRTQQEDSAVYLCASSPLVNTEAFFGQGTRLTVV.

The genes are TRBV27 and TRBJ2-7, with 10 bases lining up with TRBD1. The CDR3 runs 19 residues. Trimming took 2 bases from V and 0 from J; bases not matched to a gene: 13. Looked up from germline, CDR1 is MNHEY and CDR2 is SMNVEV (reference sequence). The CDR3 region is CASSLVFRPWTGGSYEQYF. The CDR3 DNA reads TGTGCCAGCAGTTTAGTTTTTCGCCCCTGGACAGGGGGCTCCTACGAGCAGTACTTC.

Here the CDR3 DNA reads TGTGCCAGCAGTGCAACTGGGGGTAGAGACGAGCAGTACTTC. Amino acids: CASSATGGRDEQYF. This chain connects TRBV6-5 to TRBJ2-7; D may be TRBD1 or TRBD2 (5 bases each). CDR1 MNHEY and CDR2 SVGAGI come from the germline V gene. There are 14 residues in the CDR3. The V end was cut by 5 bases, the J end by 5 bases, with 16 bases between.

The rearrangement uses TRBV12-3 or TRBV12-4 and TRBJ2-5, with D possibly matching TRBD1 (6 bases). The CDR3 contains 14 residues. The V end lost 6 bases, the J end lost 4 bases, and 15 bases lay between the germline ends. The CDR3 DNA is TGTGCCAGCAGGTCCTCAGGGGCGGGAGAGACCCAGTACTTC. Translation: CASRSSGAGETQYF.

The chain carries TRBV10-3 and TRBJ1-6; tentative D call: TRBD1 (5 bases). The CDR3 consists of 14 residues. Germline CDR1 reads ENHRY; CDR2 reads SYGVKD. V lost 5 bases, J lost 10 bases, and 15 bases lay in between. In DNA, the CDR3 is TGTGCCATCAGTTCGGGACGGATGGAATCACCCCTCCACTTT. The encoded protein is CAISSGRMESPLHF.

This chain connects TRBV10-2 to TRBJ2-1, with unresolved D. Trimming took off 7 bases at V and 3 bases at J, with 4 bases between the two ends. The germline V gene has CDR1 WSHSY and CDR2 SAAADI. The CDR3 is made up of 11 amino acids. The CDR3 DNA reads as TGCGCCAGCAAGCGCTACAATGAGCAGTTCTTC. Translation gives CASKRYNEQFF.